This entry lists 10 T cell receptor beta chains sequenced from one sample in a study of CXCR4 blockade with PD-1 therapy in pancreatic cancer. Profiled with immunoSEQ multiplex PCR; TCRdb holds only in-frame clones, not every one. The table shows about 780 clones, with about 50% occurring only once. Sequencing was carried out using tumor tissue. These receptors all come from a human donor with pancreatic ductal adenocarcinoma.

The chain has TRBV6-8 and TRBJ2-3, with D possibly being TRBD2 (6 bases). Germline CDR1 is MNHGY and CDR2 is SAAAGT. V lost 10 bases to trimming and J lost 11 bases, with 19 bases between them. This CDR3 has 12 residues. CDR3 in DNA: TGTGCCATCAGCGCGGCGGAGGGCGAGCAGTATTTT. It yields the protein CAISAAEGEQYF.

V and J are TRBV28 and TRBJ1-1; 8 positions match TRBD1. The CDR3 loop spans 14 amino acids. Unmatched junction bases numbered 1, after V lost 2 bases and J lost 2 bases. CDR1 is MDHEN, CDR2 SYDVKM, per germline. The CDR3 region has the DNA TGTGCCAGCAGTTTAGGACAGGGAAACACTGAAGCTTTCTTT. Its translation is CASSLGQGNTEAFF.

This clone was counted only a few times. This chain connects TRBV11-3 to TRBJ2-7, with 11 bases identical to TRBD1. Germline CDR1 is SGHNT and CDR2 is YENEEA. This CDR3 is 14 amino acids long. V gave up 6 bases and J gave up 6 bases; unmatched junction bases: 7. The CDR3 sequence: CASRGTGGSGEQYF. In DNA form, the CDR3 reads TGTGCCAGCAGGGGGACAGGGGGATCCGGCGAGCAGTACTTC. Full variable domain (outside the CDR3, taken from reference TRBV11-3 and TRBJ2-7): EAGVVQSPRYKIIEKKQPVAFWCNPISGHNTLYWYLQNLGQGPELLIRYENEEAVDDSQLPKDRFSAERLKGVDSTLKIQPAELGDSAVYLCASRGTGGSGEQYFGPGTRLTVT.

The V and J genes are TRBV28 and TRBJ2-3; D is perhaps TRBD2 (5 bases). The germline V gene has CDR1 MDHEN and CDR2 SYDVKM. The CDR3 is 12 amino acids. Trimming cost V 8 bases and J 1 base, with 7 bases left between them. Here the CDR3 reads CASGRGTDTQYF. CDR3 coding DNA: TGTGCCAGCGGGAGAGGCACAGATACGCAGTATTTT.

This clone turned up a few times. This rearrangement joins TRBV10-3 to TRBJ1-2; the D is unclear. This CDR3 is built from 13 residues. Trimming shortened V by 0 bases and J by 5 bases, and 7 bases separated the two germline ends. Germline assignment: CDR1 ENHRY and CDR2 SYGVKD. The CDR3 sequence is CAISESEGYGYTF. The CDR3 bases are TGTGCCATCAGTGAGTCAGAAGGGTATGGCTACACCTTC.

This clone was seen only a few times. The chain employs TRBV23-1 and TRBJ1-4; 9 bases agree with TRBD1. TRBV23-1 is flagged as an ORF with uncertain function. Unmatched junction bases numbered 12, after V lost 6 bases and J lost 7 bases. The CDR3 runs to 16 residues. The CDR3 DNA follows: TGCGCCAGCAGCCAAGATTCCGGGACAGGGAGTGAAAAACTGTTTTTT. Its translation: CASSQDSGTGSEKLFF.

Regarding this clone: Mismatch with germline at one junction end may stem from a read error. V and J are TRBV28 and TRBJ1-2, with D unclear. Germline assignment: CDR1 MDHEN and CDR2 SYDVKM. The CDR3 sequence is 14 residues long. The CDR3 bases are TGTGCCAGCAGTACTGGACTTGGGGTCGTGGGCTACATCTTC. Amino acid sequence: CASSTGLGVVGYIF.

The chain joins TRBV28 to TRBJ1-5, with D uncertain. V was clipped by 3 bases and J by 6 bases, with 15 bases between them. The CDR3 is 15 residues long. The germline CDR1 and CDR2 sequences are MDHEN and SYDVKM. The CDR3 loop reads CASSLVIGSGQPQHF. The CDR3 DNA reads TGTGCCAGCAGTTTGGTGATTGGTTCGGGTCAGCCCCAGCATTTT.

This clone was counted a few times. The rearrangement uses TRBV9 and TRBJ2-2; no clear D. Germline CDR1 is SGDLS and CDR2 is YYNGEE. The V end was cut by 4 bases, the J end by 1 base, with 2 bases between. There are 12 residues in the CDR3. CDR3 sequence (DNA): TGTGCCAGCAGCAGGAACACCGGGGAGCTGTTTTTT. Residues: CASSRNTGELFF.

This CDR3 is CASSLVPNNEQFF. Written as DNA, the CDR3 is TGTGCCAGCAGCTTAGTTCCCAACAATGAGCAGTTCTTC. V and J are TRBV7-2 and TRBJ2-1, with D hard to call. Germline assignment: CDR1 SGHTA and CDR2 FQGNSA. The V and J ends lost 1 base and 5 bases respectively, with 6 bases between them. CDR3 length equals 13 residues.